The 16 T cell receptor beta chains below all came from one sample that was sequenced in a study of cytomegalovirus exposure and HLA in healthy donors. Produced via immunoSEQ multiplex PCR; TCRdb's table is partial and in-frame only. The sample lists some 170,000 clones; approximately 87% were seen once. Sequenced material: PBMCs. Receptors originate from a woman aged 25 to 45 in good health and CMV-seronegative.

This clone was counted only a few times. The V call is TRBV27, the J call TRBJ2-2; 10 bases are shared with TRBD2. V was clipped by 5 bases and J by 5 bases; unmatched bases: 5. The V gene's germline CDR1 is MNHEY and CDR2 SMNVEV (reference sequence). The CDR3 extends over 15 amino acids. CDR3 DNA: TGTGCCAGCAGTCTACTAGCGGGATGGACCGGGGAGCTGTTTTTT. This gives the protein CASSLLAGWTGELFF.

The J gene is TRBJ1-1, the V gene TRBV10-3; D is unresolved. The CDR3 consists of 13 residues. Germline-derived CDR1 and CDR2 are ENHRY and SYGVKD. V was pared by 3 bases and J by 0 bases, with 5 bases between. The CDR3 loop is CAISDGMNTEAFF. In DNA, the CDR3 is TGTGCCATCAGTGATGGTATGAACACTGAAGCTTTCTTT.

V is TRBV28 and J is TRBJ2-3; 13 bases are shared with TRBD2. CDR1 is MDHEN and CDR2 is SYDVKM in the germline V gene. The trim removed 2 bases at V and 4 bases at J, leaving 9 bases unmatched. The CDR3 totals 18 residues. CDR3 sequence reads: CASSLRTSGRLPADTQYF. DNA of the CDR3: TGTGCCAGCAGTTTACGGACTAGCGGGAGATTGCCCGCAGATACGCAGTATTTT.

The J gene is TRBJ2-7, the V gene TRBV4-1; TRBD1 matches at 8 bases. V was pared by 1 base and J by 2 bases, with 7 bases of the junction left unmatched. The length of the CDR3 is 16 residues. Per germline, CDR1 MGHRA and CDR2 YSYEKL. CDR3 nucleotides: TGCGCCAGCAGCCAAGCGCGGGACAGGCCGACCTACGAGCAGTACTTC. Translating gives CASSQARDRPTYEQYF.

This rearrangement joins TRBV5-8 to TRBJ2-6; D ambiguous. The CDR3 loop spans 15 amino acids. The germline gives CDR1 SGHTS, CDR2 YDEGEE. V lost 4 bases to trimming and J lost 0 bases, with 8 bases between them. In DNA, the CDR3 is TGTGCCAGCAGCACCGGAAACTCTGGGGCCAACGTCCTGACTTTC. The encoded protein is CASSTGNSGANVLTF.

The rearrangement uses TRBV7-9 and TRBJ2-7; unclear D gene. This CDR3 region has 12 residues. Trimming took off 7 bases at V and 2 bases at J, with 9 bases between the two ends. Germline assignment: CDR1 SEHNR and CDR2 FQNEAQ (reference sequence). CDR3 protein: CASTGPTYEQYF. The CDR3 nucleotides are TGTGCCAGCACCGGACCAACCTACGAGCAGTACTTC.

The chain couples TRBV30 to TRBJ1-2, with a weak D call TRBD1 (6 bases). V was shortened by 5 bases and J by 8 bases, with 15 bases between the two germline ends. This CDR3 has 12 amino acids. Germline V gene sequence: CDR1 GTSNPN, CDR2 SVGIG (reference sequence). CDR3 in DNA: TGTGCCTGGTCAGGGGTTAGTGGGGGCTACACCTTC. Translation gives CAWSGVSGGYTF.

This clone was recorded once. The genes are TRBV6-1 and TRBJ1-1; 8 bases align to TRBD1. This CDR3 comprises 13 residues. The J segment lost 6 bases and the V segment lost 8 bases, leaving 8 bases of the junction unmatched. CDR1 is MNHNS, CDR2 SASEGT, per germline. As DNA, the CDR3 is TGTGCCAGCTTTCGGACAGGGAATCCTGAAGCTTTCTTT. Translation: CASFRTGNPEAFF.

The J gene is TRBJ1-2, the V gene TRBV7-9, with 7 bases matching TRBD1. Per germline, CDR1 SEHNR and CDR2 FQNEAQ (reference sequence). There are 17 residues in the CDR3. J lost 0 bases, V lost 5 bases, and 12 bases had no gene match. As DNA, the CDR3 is TGTGCCAGCAGCAACCAGGGGGAGCCCCCCTCTAACTATGGCTACACCTTC. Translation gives CASSNQGEPPSNYGYTF.

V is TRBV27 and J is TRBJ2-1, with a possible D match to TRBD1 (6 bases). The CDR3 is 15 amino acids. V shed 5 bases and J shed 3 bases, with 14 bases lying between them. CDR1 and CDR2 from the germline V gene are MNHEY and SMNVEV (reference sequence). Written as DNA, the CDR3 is TGTGCCAGCAGTCCGACAGGCGGGTACTACAATGAGCAGTTCTTC. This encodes CASSPTGGYYNEQFF.

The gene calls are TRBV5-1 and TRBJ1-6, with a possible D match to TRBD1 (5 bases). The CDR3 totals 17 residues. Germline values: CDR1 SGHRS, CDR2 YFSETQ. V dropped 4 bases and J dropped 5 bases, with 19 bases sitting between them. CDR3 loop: CASSVSVGARDNSPLHF. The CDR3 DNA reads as TGCGCCAGCAGCGTATCAGTAGGGGCTCGTGATAATTCACCCCTCCACTTT.

The CDR3 DNA is TGTGCCAGCAGCTTGGAGGATGGCCATCCCTACGAGCAGTACTTC. Translated: CASSLEDGHPYEQYF. This sequence joins TRBV5-4 and TRBJ2-7, with D hard to call. Germline CDR1 is SGHNT and CDR2 is YYREEE (reference sequence). The CDR3 consists of 15 residues. V lost 0 bases and J lost 2, with 12 bases in between.

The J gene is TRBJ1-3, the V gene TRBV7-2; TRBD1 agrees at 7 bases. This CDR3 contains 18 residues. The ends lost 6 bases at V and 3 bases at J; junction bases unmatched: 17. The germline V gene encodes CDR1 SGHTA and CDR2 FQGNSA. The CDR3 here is CASSPEGAAGGIGNTIYF. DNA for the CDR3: TGTGCCAGCAGTCCAGAGGGGGCGGCAGGGGGAATTGGAAACACCATATATTTT.

This chain's CDR3 is CASSSIRLAGADTQYF. CDR3 coding DNA: TGTGCCAGCAGCTCGATACGACTAGCGGGAGCAGATACGCAGTATTTT. The chain is built from TRBV11-2 and TRBJ2-3, with TRBD2 matching 12 bases. CDR1 and CDR2 from the germline V gene are SGHAT and FQNNGV. This CDR3 comprises 16 residues. With V trimmed by 4 bases and J by 4 bases, 6 bases remained unmatched.

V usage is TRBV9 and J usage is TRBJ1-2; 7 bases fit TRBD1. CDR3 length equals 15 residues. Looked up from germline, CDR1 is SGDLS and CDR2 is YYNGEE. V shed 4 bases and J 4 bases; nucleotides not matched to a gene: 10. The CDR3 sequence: CASSTTGTAGYGYTF. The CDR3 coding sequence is TGTGCCAGCAGCACTACCGGGACAGCCGGCTATGGCTACACCTTC. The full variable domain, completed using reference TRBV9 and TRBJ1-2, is DSGVTQTPKHLITATGQRVTLRCSPRSGDLSVYWYQQSLDQGLQFLIQYYNGEERAKGNILERFSAQQFPDLHSELNLSSLELGDSALYFCASSTTGTAGYGYTFGSGTRLTVV.

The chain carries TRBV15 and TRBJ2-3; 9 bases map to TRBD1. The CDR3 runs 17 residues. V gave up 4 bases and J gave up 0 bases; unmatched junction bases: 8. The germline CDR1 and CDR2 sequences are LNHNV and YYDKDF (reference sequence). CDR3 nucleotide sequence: TGTGCCACCAGCACCAACAGGGGGCACCCTAGCACAGATACGCAGTATTTT. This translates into CATSTNRGHPSTDTQYF.